The rows below give T cell receptor beta chains drawn from one sample of a study of cytomegalovirus exposure and HLA in healthy donors. Generated by immunoSEQ multiplex PCR, the TCRdb table keeps only in-frame clones and is missing some. The sample has hundreds of thousands of clones; approximately 84% are singletons. The sequenced material came from PBMCs. Receptors originate from a woman aged 25 to 45 in good health and CMV-seropositive. Each CDR3 is given with its conserved first and last residue. D genes are given only for firm matches. Size values are once, few and many counts, or a class for expanded clones, and some rows have none.

j_gene	abundance	d_gene	v_gene	CDR3aa	CDR3nt
TRBJ1-2	-	-	TRBV6-5	CASSWAVNYGYTF	TGTGCCAGCAGCTGGGCAGTCAACTATGGCTACACCTTC
TRBJ2-5	-	TRBD2	TRBV13	CASSLAGGIAEETQYF	TGTGCCAGCAGCTTAGCGGGGGGTATCGCGGAAGAGACCCAGTACTTC
TRBJ1-1	-	-	TRBV23-1	CARGGPQMNTEAFF	TGCGCCCGAGGGGGACCGCAGATGAACACTGAAGCTTTCTTT
TRBJ1-2	once	TRBD1	TRBV28	CASSVTRTGSLYGYTF	TGTGCCAGCAGTGTGACCCGGACAGGATCCCTCTATGGCTACACCTTC
TRBJ1-1	-	TRBD1	TRBV29-1	CSVLFQGAGTEAFF	TGCAGCGTCCTTTTTCAGGGGGCTGGGACTGAAGCTTTCTTT
TRBJ1-1	-	TRBD1	TRBV30	CARRGQANTEAFF	TGTGCCCGGAGGGGGCAGGCGAACACTGAAGCTTTCTTT
TRBJ1-2	-	-	TRBV21-1	CASSNPRDCNYGYTF	TGTGCCAGCAGCAACCCCCGGGACTGCAACTATGGCTACACCTTC
TRBJ2-3	-	TRBD1	TRBV19	CASSAGTGFTDTQYF	TGTGCCAGTAGTGCAGGGACAGGGTTCACAGATACGCAGTATTTT
TRBJ2-7	few	-	TRBV2	CASNTQGYEQYF	TGTGCCAGCAATACACAGGGCTACGAGCAGTACTTC
TRBJ2-7	once	-	TRBV29-1	CSVVEDRAYEQYF	TGCAGCGTTGTAGAGGACAGAGCCTACGAGCAGTACTTC
TRBJ2-7	-	-	TRBV21-1	CASSKGGERYEQYF	TGTGCCAGCAGCAAAGGGGGGGAGCGGTACGAGCAGTACTTC
TRBJ1-1	-	-	TRBV30	CAWKEVIRGENTEAFF	TGTGCCTGGAAAGAAGTCATCCGGGGGGAGAACACTGAAGCTTTCTTT
TRBJ2-1	-	-	TRBV28	CASSEEAYNEQFF	TGTGCCAGCAGTGAGGAGGCCTACAATGAGCAGTTCTTC
TRBJ2-7	-	-	TRBV27	CASSLERAAYEQYF	TGTGCCAGCAGTTTAGAGCGGGCAGCCTACGAGCAGTACTTC
TRBJ1-5	-	TRBD1	TRBV28	CASSPMTGSNQPQHF	TGTGCCAGCAGTCCCATGACAGGGAGCAATCAGCCCCAGCATTTT
TRBJ2-7	-	TRBD2	TRBV5-6	CASSQELAGPIEQYF	TGTGCCAGCAGCCAGGAACTAGCGGGACCAATCGAGCAGTACTTC
TRBJ1-1	-	TRBD1	TRBV19	CASSTGTGGINTEAFF	TGTGCCAGTAGTACCGGGACAGGGGGGATCAACACTGAAGCTTTCTTT
TRBJ1-5	once	TRBD1	TRBV19	CASSITGGFQPQHF	TGTGCCAGTAGTATCACAGGGGGCTTTCAGCCCCAGCATTTT
TRBJ2-1	-	TRBD2	TRBV4-1	CASSPSRTSGDNEQFF	TGCGCCAGCAGCCCATCAAGGACCAGCGGGGACAATGAGCAGTTCTTC
TRBJ2-7	-	TRBD2	TRBV15	CATSRETSGKMGEQYF	TGTGCCACCAGCAGAGAAACTAGCGGGAAAATGGGCGAGCAGTACTTC
TRBJ1-2	-	-	TRBV18	CASSQNVGGRDGNGYTF	TGTGCCAGCTCGCAAAACGTGGGGGGGCGCGATGGAAATGGCTACACCTTC
TRBJ2-1	-	-	TRBV6-1	CASRDLRSSYNEQFF	TGTGCCAGCCGGGACTTGAGGAGCTCCTACAATGAGCAGTTCTTC
TRBJ2-1	-	TRBD1	TRBV4-1	CASRRGQGVGNEQFF	TGCGCCAGCAGGCGGGGACAGGGCGTGGGGAATGAGCAGTTCTTC
TRBJ2-2	once	TRBD2	TRBV10-3	CAISESGGLAGPNTGELFF	TGTGCCATCAGTGAGTCGGGGGGACTAGCGGGACCTAACACCGGGGAGCTGTTTTTT
TRBJ2-7	-	-	TRBV27	CASSFQDSSYEQYF	TGTGCCAGCAGTTTTCAGGACAGCTCCTACGAGCAGTACTTC
TRBJ1-4	-	TRBD1	TRBV6-5	CASRGRGYEKLFF	TGTGCCAGCAGAGGCAGGGGGTATGAAAAACTGTTTTTT
TRBJ2-2	-	TRBD2	TRBV11-3	CASSPIIAGGSGELFF	TGTGCCAGCAGCCCGATTATAGCGGGAGGAAGCGGGGAGCTGTTTTTT
TRBJ2-1	-	TRBD1	TRBV6-5	CASSLFGTGQDEQFF	TGTGCCAGCAGTCTCTTCGGGACAGGGCAGGATGAGCAGTTCTTC
TRBJ1-2	-	-	TRBV29-1	CSADSGYGYTF	TGCAGCGCGGACAGTGGTTATGGCTACACCTTC
TRBJ1-5	once	-	TRBV6-5	CASSYGGGQPQHF	TGTGCCAGCAGTTACGGGGGAGGTCAGCCCCAGCATTTT
TRBJ2-3	-	-	TRBV27	CASSAYRAHTQYF	TGTGCCAGCAGTGCGTACAGGGCACATACGCAGTATTTT
TRBJ1-4	-	-	TRBV7-9	CASSFGQGLEKLFF	TGTGCCAGCAGCTTCGGGCAGGGCCTTGAAAAACTGTTTTTT
TRBJ2-2	-	-	TRBV29-1	CSVASAGELFF	TGCAGCGTTGCTTCCGCCGGGGAGCTGTTTTTT
TRBJ1-2	-	TRBD1	TRBV5-6	CASSWDNRGLSGYTF	TGTGCCAGCAGCTGGGACAACAGGGGATTGAGTGGCTACACCTTC
TRBJ2-1	-	TRBD2	TRBV11-3	CASSVGLVEREQFF	TGTGCCAGCAGCGTGGGACTAGTGGAACGAGAGCAGTTCTTC
TRBJ1-2	once	TRBD1	TRBV5-1	CASSFDRGDTWDF	TGCGCCAGCAGCTTTGACAGGGGAGATACCTGGGACTTC
TRBJ1-3	once	TRBD1	TRBV9	CASSPRTGGSVNTIYF	TGTGCCAGCAGCCCGCGGACAGGGGGTTCTGTGAACACCATATATTTT
TRBJ1-2	few	-	TRBV5-4	CASSLARVNYGYTF	TGTGCCAGCAGCTTAGCCAGGGTTAACTATGGCTACACCTTC
TRBJ2-7	-	-	TRBV5-1	CASSLAGNYEQYF	TGCGCCAGCAGCTTGGCAGGGAACTACGAGCAGTACTTC
TRBJ1-5	-	TRBD1	TRBV28	CASTTQGQGQPQHF	TGTGCCAGCACCACCCAGGGACAGGGTCAGCCCCAGCATTTT
TRBJ2-2	few	TRBD2	TRBV4-1	CASSQTSGRGELFF	TGCGCCAGCAGCCAGACTAGCGGGAGGGGGGAGCTGTTTTTT
TRBJ2-1	-	-	TRBV11-2	CASSLESSTRYNEQFF	TGTGCCAGCAGCTTAGAGAGTAGTACGCGGTACAATGAGCAGTTCTTC
TRBJ2-7	-	TRBD2	TRBV7-6	CASSSLAGGPWEQYF	TGTGCCAGCAGCTCACTAGCGGGAGGGCCTTGGGAGCAGTACTTC
TRBJ1-2	few	-	TRBV11-3	CASSLVAGGGYTF	TGTGCCAGCAGCTTAGTCGCCGGTGGTGGCTACACCTTC
TRBJ1-5	once	-	TRBV2	CASSEQQGRRQPQHF	TGTGCCAGCAGTGAACAACAGGGCAGGCGCCAGCCCCAGCATTTT
TRBJ2-2	once	TRBD1	TRBV27	CASSARQGGNTGELFF	TGTGCCAGCAGTGCAAGACAGGGTGGGAACACCGGGGAGCTGTTTTTT
TRBJ2-1	-	TRBD2	TRBV4-2	CASSTSGSYNEQFF	TGTGCCAGCAGCACTAGCGGGAGTTACAATGAGCAGTTCTTC
TRBJ2-3	-	-	TRBV5-1	CASSSPRGRTPTDTQYF	TGCGCCAGCAGCTCGCCCCGAGGCAGAACACCCACAGATACGCAGTATTTT
TRBJ2-1	-	TRBD1	TRBV5-4	CASSSYTGGPGFF	TGTGCCAGCAGCTCTTACACAGGGGGCCCGGGGTTCTTC
TRBJ1-2	once	-	TRBV28	CASSLTQQGYYGYTF	TGTGCCAGCAGTTTAACCCAACAGGGCTACTATGGCTACACCTTC
TRBJ2-7	few	TRBD1	TRBV19	CASRQQGNLGEQYF	TGTGCCAGTAGACAACAGGGGAACCTAGGCGAGCAGTACTTC
TRBJ2-7	-	-	TRBV11-1	CASSPVLGGRPGSEQYF	TGTGCCAGCAGCCCTGTTCTCGGCGGTCGACCGGGGTCGGAGCAGTACTTC
TRBJ2-2	-	-	TRBV5-6	CASSLEASTGELFF	TGTGCCAGCAGCTTGGAAGCAAGCACCGGGGAGCTGTTTTTT
TRBJ2-3	-	TRBD2	TRBV7-8	CASTLGGLADTDTQYF	TGTGCCAGCACCCTTGGAGGACTAGCGGACACAGATACGCAGTATTTT
TRBJ1-1	-	TRBD1	TRBV7-9	CASSFSGTGSEAFF	TGTGCCAGCAGCTTCTCCGGGACAGGGTCTGAAGCTTTCTTT